A selection of T cell receptor beta chains follows, all from one sample in a study of blood T cells in healthy people across ages. One entry per CDR3 protein results from TCRdb running MiXCR on the 5' RACE reads. The sample consists of over 1.5 million distinct CDR3 sequences, roughly 52% of them appearing once. The specimen sequenced was blood. The receptor set was obtained from a woman aged 40 to 50 in good health. CDR3s include the opening cysteine and the closing phenylalanine or tryptophan. A D gene is named only where the DNA matches it firmly. The size of a clone is reported for some rows only, either as once, few or many, or as a class for expanded clones.

V	J	size	D	DNA	CDR3
TRBV11-1	TRBJ2-5	-	-	TGTGCCAGCAGCTTCTTGCGGGGCGGAGAGACCCAGTACTTC	CASSFLRGGETQYF
TRBV7-2	TRBJ1-2	few	-	TGTGCCAGCAGGGGGTGGGGGGCGGATGTTGGCTACACCTTC	CASRGWGADVGYTF
TRBV2	TRBJ2-1	-	-	TGTGCCAGCATTGACGGGGGCCCCTACAATGAGCAGTTCTTC	CASIDGGPYNEQFF
TRBV7-9	TRBJ2-6	-	TRBD1	TGTGCCAGCAGCCCGAAGACAGGGGTGGGGGTCCTGACTTTC	CASSPKTGVGVLTF
TRBV7-6	TRBJ2-1	-	TRBD2	TGTGCCAGCAGCTTAGGGGGACTAGCGGGGATGAATGAGCAGTTCTTC	CASSLGGLAGMNEQFF
TRBV5-5	TRBJ2-6	-	-	TGTGCCAGCAGCTTCTTTCAGGGCCTCCCTGGGGCCAACGTCCTGACTTTC	CASSFFQGLPGANVLTF
TRBV10-3	TRBJ1-2	-	TRBD1	TGTGCCACCGTTACAGGGGGCCATGGCTACACCTTC	CATVTGGHGYTF
TRBV28	TRBJ2-1	-	-	TGTGCCAGCAGTACTCCAGCGATCAGGGAGCAGTTCTTC	CASSTPAIREQFF
TRBV5-1	TRBJ2-4	few	-	TGCGCCAGCAGCTTGGAACAGGAAATAGCCAAAAACATTCAGTACTTC	CASSLEQEIAKNIQYF
TRBV7-9	TRBJ2-3	few	-	TGTGCCAGCAGCTTAGGAGCAGGATCTGATACGCAGTATTTT	CASSLGAGSDTQYF
TRBV7-2	TRBJ2-1	-	-	TGTGCCAGCAAATACAATATAAACTACAATGAGCAGTTCTTC	CASKYNINYNEQFF
TRBV2	TRBJ2-5	-	-	TGTGCCACCCAGGGGAATAGGGTAGAGACCCAGTACTTC	CATQGNRVETQYF
TRBV29-1	TRBJ2-3	many	TRBD1	TGCAGCGTCCGGACAGGGCTGACAGATACGCAGTATTTT	CSVRTGLTDTQYF
TRBV7-9	TRBJ2-3	-	TRBD1	TGTGCCAGCAACTCCCTCCGGGACAGGGGTGCAGATACGCAGTATTTT	CASNSLRDRGADTQYF
TRBV6-5	TRBJ2-4	-	-	TGTGCCAGCAGATACGAAGTTACACTAGCCAAAAACATTCAGTACTTC	CASRYEVTLAKNIQYF
TRBV28	TRBJ2-1	-	TRBD2	TGTGCCAGCACCTTACTAGCGGGGAGCTACAATGAGCAGTTCTTC	CASTLLAGSYNEQFF
TRBV29-1	TRBJ1-2	-	TRBD1	TGCTGCAGCAGGGGGCCGGAGGGCTACACCTTC	CCSRGPEGYTF
TRBV29-1	TRBJ2-1	-	TRBD1	TGCAGCGCAATCGACAGGGGGAAGGGGTTCTTC	CSAIDRGKGFF
TRBV27	TRBJ2-1	-	-	TGTGCCAGCAGTAACCCCCCAGGGGCTACCGCCTACAATGAGCAGTTCTTC	CASSNPPGATAYNEQFF
TRBV7-2	TRBJ2-5	-	TRBD2	TGTGCCAGCAGCTTGAGCGGGGGGGCGTTGAGCGGGGGGAACCAAGAGACCCAGTACTTC	CASSLSGGALSGGNQETQYF
TRBV20-1	TRBJ1-4	-	-	TGCAGTGCGCCCACCCTCAAGGGGGAATCTAAACTGTTTTTT	CSAPTLKGESKLFF
TRBV7-2	TRBJ2-3	-	-	TGTGCCAGCAGCTCTACGATGGCGCAGTATTTT	CASSSTMAQYF
TRBV20-1	TRBJ2-5	-	TRBD2	TGCAGTGCAACCCGGACTAGCGGGGGCCCCCCGAATAAGGAGACCCAGTACTTC	CSATRTSGGPPNKETQYF
TRBV20-1	TRBJ1-2	-	TRBD1	TGCAGTGCCACGGGACAGGGGTATGGCTACACCTTC	CSATGQGYGYTF
TRBV10-3	TRBJ2-5	few	TRBD2	TGTGCCATCAGTGAGTCCTTCCTAGCGGGGGGCGGTGAGACCCAGTACTTC	CAISESFLAGGGETQYF